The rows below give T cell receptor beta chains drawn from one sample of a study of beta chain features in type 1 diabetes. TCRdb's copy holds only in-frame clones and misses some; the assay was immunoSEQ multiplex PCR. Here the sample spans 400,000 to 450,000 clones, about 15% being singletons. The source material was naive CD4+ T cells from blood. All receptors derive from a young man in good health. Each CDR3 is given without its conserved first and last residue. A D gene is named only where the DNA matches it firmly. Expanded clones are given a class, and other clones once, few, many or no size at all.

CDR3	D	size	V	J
AIGFRETANTGELF	.	.	TRBV10-3	TRBJ2-2
ASSPPGETQY	.	.	TRBV27	TRBJ2-5
ASSLMGSVTEAF	.	.	TRBV5-4	TRBJ1-1
ASSSPGRSSYEQY	.	.	TRBV5-4	TRBJ2-7
SGHQDSWTEAF	.	.	TRBV29-1	TRBJ1-1
ASSHMIERSDTQY	.	.	TRBV11-2	TRBJ2-3
ASSLVGGTASNEQF	.	few	TRBV7-9	TRBJ2-1
ASSPRRVGGPDTQY	.	.	TRBV7-9	TRBJ2-3
ASSQEGHPVNTQY	.	.	TRBV14	TRBJ2-3
ASSLGTANNEQF	TRBD1	few	TRBV7-6	TRBJ2-1
AWTGTANTGELF	TRBD1	few	TRBV30	TRBJ2-2
ASSLGRTARQETQY	.	.	TRBV7-7	TRBJ2-5
ASSLGTANTGELF	.	few	TRBV7-6	TRBJ2-2
AWSVHGTSAETQY	TRBD2	few	TRBV30	TRBJ2-5
ASTGIAGANEQF	TRBD2	.	TRBV6-1	TRBJ2-1
ASGDNSPLH	.	.	TRBV2	TRBJ1-6
ASSLALTVQETQY	.	.	TRBV11-1	TRBJ2-5
ASSYSEETQY	.	few	TRBV6-6	TRBJ2-5
ASSLARLAGGNEQF	TRBD2	.	TRBV7-8	TRBJ2-1
ASKPGLGPDTQY	TRBD2	.	TRBV27	TRBJ2-3
ATSRRGLADQETQY	TRBD2	.	TRBV15	TRBJ2-5
ASSPQADFGTQY	.	.	TRBV18	TRBJ2-3
ATGAEYNEQF	.	.	TRBV2	TRBJ2-1
ASSQETSFEQF	TRBD2	.	TRBV4-3	TRBJ2-1
ASSLGNRGYTYEQY	.	.	TRBV5-1	TRBJ2-7
ASSFRGQGIDTQY	.	few	TRBV7-2	TRBJ2-3
ASSSVVPYYGYT	.	.	TRBV5-1	TRBJ1-2
SVAAAGANVLT	.	few	TRBV29-1	TRBJ2-6
ASSPGQSSYEQY	TRBD1	.	TRBV28	TRBJ2-7
ASSLGKINEKLF	.	.	TRBV7-9	TRBJ1-4
ASKLAGGSLTYNEQF	TRBD2	.	TRBV5-1	TRBJ2-1
AISDEGVYGYT	.	.	TRBV10-3	TRBJ1-2
ASSNHEQF	.	.	TRBV21-1	TRBJ2-1
AWSGQGADTQY	TRBD1	few	TRBV30	TRBJ2-3
SYQPGQGIRDIQY	TRBD1	few	TRBV29-1	TRBJ2-4
ASSAGTGIYNEQF	TRBD1	few	TRBV5-1	TRBJ2-1
ASSLSSGTDTQY	.	few	TRBV7-9	TRBJ2-3
ASSPPWRAQKY	.	few	TRBV18	TRBJ2-7
ASSSSLAGVADTQY	TRBD2	.	TRBV11-2	TRBJ2-3
ASSLARIEGTEAF	.	.	TRBV7-2	TRBJ1-1
ASSAGVGMNTEAF	.	few	TRBV4-1	TRBJ1-1
ASSQFASGGQETQY	TRBD2	.	TRBV4-3	TRBJ2-5
AGLTDRTYGYT	.	few	TRBV19	TRBJ1-2
ASSQWTGVGNQPQH	TRBD1	.	TRBV23-1	TRBJ1-5
ASSQTDRGLYEQY	TRBD1	few	TRBV4-3	TRBJ2-7
ASSLAGGLF	.	.	TRBV7-9	TRBJ2-1
ASSKGLETQY	.	.	TRBV5-1	TRBJ2-5
ASSLDLGHTPDTQY	.	.	TRBV5-4	TRBJ2-3